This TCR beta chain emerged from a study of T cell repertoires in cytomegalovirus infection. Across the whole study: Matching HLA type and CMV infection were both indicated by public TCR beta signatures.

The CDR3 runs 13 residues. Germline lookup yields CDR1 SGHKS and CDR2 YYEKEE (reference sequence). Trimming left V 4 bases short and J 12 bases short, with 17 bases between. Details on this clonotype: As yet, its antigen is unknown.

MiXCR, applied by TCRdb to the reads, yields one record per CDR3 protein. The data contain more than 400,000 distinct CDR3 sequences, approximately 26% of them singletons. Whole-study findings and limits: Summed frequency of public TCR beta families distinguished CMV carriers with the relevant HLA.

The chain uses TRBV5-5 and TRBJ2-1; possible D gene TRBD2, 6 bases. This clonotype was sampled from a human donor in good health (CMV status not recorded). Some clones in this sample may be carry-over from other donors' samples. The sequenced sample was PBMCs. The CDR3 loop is CASSPGVPEGQFF. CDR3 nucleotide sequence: TGTGCCAGCAGCCCGGGAGTCCCAGAGGGGCAGTTCTTC. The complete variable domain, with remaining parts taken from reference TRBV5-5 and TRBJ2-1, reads DAGVTQSPTHLIKTRGQQVTLRCSPISGHKSVSWYQQVLGQGPQFIFQYYEKEERGRGNFPDRFSARQFPNYSSELNVNALLLGDSALYLCASSPGVPEGQFFGPGTRLTVL.